Presented here are 20 T cell receptor beta chains from one specimen sequenced in a study of blood T cell repertoires in COVID-19. TCRdb's copy holds only in-frame clones and misses some; the assay was immunoSEQ multiplex PCR. The table shows about 150,000 clones, with roughly 85% occurring only once. The source material was peripheral blood. The receptors stem from a man between 70 and 80 years old with acute or convalescent COVID-19.

CDR3: CASSFDSGDTQYF. The CDR3 nucleotides are TGTGCCAGCAGTTTCGACAGCGGGGATACGCAGTATTTT. This chain links TRBV6-5 with TRBJ2-3; tentatively, D is TRBD2 (6 bases). Germline V lookup: CDR1 MNHEY, CDR2 SVGAGI. The V end was cut by 4 bases, the J end by 6 bases, with 11 bases between. This CDR3 is built from 13 residues.

The V gene is TRBV28, the J gene TRBJ1-2, with 9 bases matching TRBD1. The CDR3 runs to 15 residues. The trim removed 5 bases at V and 2 bases at J, leaving 6 bases unmatched. Germline V gives CDR1 MDHEN, CDR2 SYDVKM. The CDR3 sequence: CASSKPGQGNYGYTF. The CDR3 DNA follows: TGTGCCAGCAGTAAGCCGGGACAGGGAAACTATGGCTACACCTTC.

The chain couples TRBV29-1 to TRBJ2-7, with 7 bases identical to TRBD2. This CDR3 is built from 13 residues. The V and J ends lost 1 base and 7 bases, in that order; junction bases with no gene match: 7. Germline V CDR1 and CDR2: SQVTM, ANQGSEA. The CDR3 DNA sequence: TGCAGCGTTGAAGGGGCGGGAGTTAGGGAGCAGTACTTC. The encoded protein is CSVEGAGVREQYF.

The genes are TRBV5-6 and TRBJ2-5; possibly TRBD1 for D (5 bases). Germline V gives CDR1 SGHDT, CDR2 YYEEEE. V was shortened by 4 bases and J by 3 bases, with 16 bases between the two germline ends. CDR3 length: 15 residues. The CDR3 bases are TGTGCCAGCAGCCCCCATCTGGACATGGAAGAGACCCAGTACTTC. Amino acids: CASSPHLDMEETQYF.

V and J are TRBV11-2 and TRBJ2-1, with D maybe TRBD2 (6 bases). This CDR3 is 12 amino acids long. Germline V gene sequence: CDR1 SGHAT, CDR2 FQNNGV. The ends were cut back, 6 bases at V and 7 bases at J, with 10 bases in the middle. CDR3 region: CASSLLANEQFF. The CDR3 coding sequence is TGTGCCAGCAGTCTACTAGCTAATGAGCAGTTCTTC. The variable domain in full, completed from reference TRBV11-2 and TRBJ2-1, reads EAGVAQSPRYKIIEKRQSVAFWCNPISGHATLYWYQQILGQGPKLLIQFQNNGVVDDSQLPKDRFSAERLKGVDSTLKIQPAKLEDSAVYLCASSLLANEQFFGPGTRLTVL.

The chain uses TRBV7-2 and TRBJ2-1; D is unresolved. Germline V CDR1 and CDR2: SGHTA, FQGNSA. The CDR3 consists of 15 residues. Trimming removed 6 bases at V and 0 bases at J, with 12 bases between. Written as DNA, the CDR3 is TGTGCCAGCAGACCGATGCTTAGCTCCTACAATGAGCAGTTCTTC. This translates into CASRPMLSSYNEQFF.

The chain recombines TRBV30 with TRBJ1-2; the match to TRBD1 covers 7 bases. Germline V gives CDR1 GTSNPN, CDR2 SVGIG (reference sequence). This CDR3 has 14 amino acids. With 2 bases clipped from V and 4 bases from J, the junction kept 7 bases outside the gene matches. As DNA, the CDR3 is TGTGCCTGGAGTCTCCCACGACAGGGCTATGGCTACACCTTC. As protein: CAWSLPRQGYGYTF.

The chain links TRBV19 to TRBJ1-5; TRBD1 might be the D (6 bases). This CDR3 spans 15 amino acids. The germline V gene has CDR1 LNHDA and CDR2 SQIVND (reference sequence). V lost 2 bases to trimming and J lost 5 bases, with 13 bases between them. CDR3 nucleotide sequence: TGTGCCAGTAGTATAATCGGGGGGGGCTATCAGCCCCAGCATTTT. Translated: CASSIIGGGYQPQHF.

The rearrangement uses TRBV6-2 or TRBV6-3 and TRBJ1-1; the D gene is possibly TRBD1 (5 bases). Trimming stripped 5 bases from V and 3 bases from J, with 13 bases between. The CDR3 covers 14 residues. CDR1 is MNHEY, CDR2 SVGEGT, per germline. The CDR3, as DNA: TGTGCCAGCAGTGCACAGGTTTTCCACACTGAAGCTTTCTTT. It is translated as CASSAQVFHTEAFF.

The rearrangement joins TRBV9 to TRBJ2-1; possible D gene TRBD1, 6 bases. V lost 0 bases to trimming and J lost 1 base, with 8 bases between them. CDR3 length: 15 residues. Germline V CDR1 and CDR2: SGDLS, YYNGEE. CDR3 coding DNA: TGTGCCAGCAGCGTAGCAAGGGGGTCCTACAATGAGCAGTTCTTC. This codes for CASSVARGSYNEQFF.

This clone appeared once. The genes are TRBV28 and TRBJ2-1; D may be TRBD2 (6 bases). Germline V gene lookup returns CDR1 MDHEN and CDR2 SYDVKM. There are 14 residues in the CDR3. V dropped 6 bases and J dropped 6 bases, with 15 bases sitting between them. The CDR3 nucleotides are TGTGCCAGCAGCCTCGGGAGAGGGCGCAATGAGCAGTTCTTC. Amino acids: CASSLGRGRNEQFF.

The chain employs TRBV4-3 and TRBJ1-1; TRBD1 aligns across 8 bases. CDR3 length: 16 residues. J lost 5 bases, V lost 0 bases, and 8 bases had no gene match. Germline loops: CDR1 LGHNA, CDR2 YSLEER. The CDR3 here is CASSQELDREATEAFF. In nucleotides, the CDR3 is TGCGCCAGCAGCCAAGAATTGGACAGGGAGGCGACTGAAGCTTTCTTT.

V is TRBV6-6 and J is TRBJ2-7; D gene unclear. CDR1 and CDR2 (germline): MNHNY, SVGAGI (reference sequence). The V and J ends lost 2 bases and 5 bases respectively, with 19 bases between them. This CDR3 is built from 16 residues. The CDR3 coding sequence is TGTGCCAGCAGTTACAACCCAACATACCCCCCCGACGAGCAGTACTTC. It is translated as CASSYNPTYPPDEQYF.

This clone turned up a few times. The chain combines TRBV3-1 (or the pseudogene TRBV3-2) with TRBJ2-7; D might be TRBD2 (7 bases). Germline CDR1 is LGHDT and CDR2 is YNNKEL (reference sequence). The CDR3 consists of 14 residues. The germline V and J ends were trimmed by 5 bases and 1 base, with 12 bases remaining between them. The DNA for the CDR3 is TGTGCCAGCAGCATAGGGGGAGGGTCCTACGAGCAGTACTTC. Translated, it gives CASSIGGGSYEQYF.

This clone occurred a few times. The chain couples TRBV28 to TRBJ1-6, with D hard to call. The V and J ends lost 6 bases and 5 bases respectively, with 11 bases between them. This CDR3 has 14 residues. Looked up from germline, CDR1 is MDHEN and CDR2 is SYDVKM. The CDR3 DNA follows: TGTGCCAGCAGGATCGACGGGAATAATTCACCCCTCCACTTT. Translation: CASRIDGNNSPLHF.

The chain links TRBV28 to TRBJ2-1, with TRBD2 matching over 9 bases. From germline, CDR1 is MDHEN and CDR2 SYDVKM. V trimming: 5 bases; J trimming: 4 bases; junction bases outside the gene matches: 12. The length of the CDR3 is 17 residues. The CDR3 protein is CASSPYSGSTEYNEQFF. CDR3 DNA sequence: TGTGCCAGCAGTCCCTATAGCGGGAGCACCGAATACAATGAGCAGTTCTTC.

The chain recombines TRBV5-5 with TRBJ2-2; D might be TRBD2 (5 bases). The CDR3 length is 12 residues. Germline CDR1 SGHKS, CDR2 YYEKEE (reference sequence). The V end was cut by 3 bases, the J end by 7 bases, with 7 bases between. The CDR3 is CASSSGVGELFF. Here the CDR3 DNA reads TGTGCCAGCAGCTCCGGGGTCGGGGAGCTGTTTTTT.

The chain couples TRBV29-1 to TRBJ2-7; 7 bases agree with TRBD2. V dropped 1 base and J dropped 4; count of bases not matched to a gene: 4. The length of the CDR3 is 13 residues. Per the germline V gene, CDR1 is SQVTM and CDR2 is ANQGSEA. The CDR3 region is CSVEGGSRYEQYF. CDR3 coding DNA: TGCAGCGTTGAAGGCGGGAGCAGATACGAGCAGTACTTC.

The CDR3 reads CASRVDTQETQYF. The CDR3 DNA reads as TGTGCCAGCAGGGTAGACACCCAAGAGACCCAGTACTTC. The chain employs TRBV12-3 or TRBV12-4 and TRBJ2-5; D is unclear. Trimming removed 6 bases at V and 1 base at J, with 9 bases between. This CDR3 is 13 amino acids long.

The chain joins TRBV4-1 to TRBJ2-7; TRBD2 matches 10 bases. The CDR3 totals 17 residues. Looked up from germline, CDR1 is MGHRA and CDR2 is YSYEKL. V lost 2 bases to trimming and J lost 2 bases; unmatched junction nucleotides: 9. The CDR3 reads CASSQSLLAGDPYEQYF. CDR3 sequence (DNA): TGCGCCAGCAGCCAAAGCCTCCTAGCGGGAGACCCCTACGAGCAGTACTTC.